Shown below are 24 T cell receptor beta chains from a single sample sequenced in a study of shared clonotypes between healthy human individuals. Method: immunoSEQ multiplex PCR; TCRdb's copy keeps in-frame clones and lacks some. The data contain hundreds of thousands of clones, 74% of them seen just once; the ten biggest clones take up more than 1.5%. Sequencing was performed on memory CD4+ T cells sorted from blood. Subset: CD45RA-negative fraction. These receptors were obtained from a woman in her twenties or thirties in good health.

Remarks on this clone: This same CDR3 is encoded by further DNA sequences in the sample. This chain links TRBV28 with TRBJ1-5, with a weak D call TRBD1 (5 bases). Germline CDR1 and CDR2: MDHEN and SYDVKM. The CDR3 length is 13 residues. V was clipped by 6 bases and J by 1 base, with 7 bases between them. The CDR3 loop reads CASRGASNQPQHF. The CDR3 DNA reads TGTGCCAGCAGAGGGGCAAGCAATCAGCCCCAGCATTTT.

The rearrangement uses TRBV5-1 and TRBJ2-5, with TRBD2 identical over 8 bases. V was clipped by 4 bases and J by 5 bases; unmatched bases: 7. There are 14 residues in the CDR3. The germline V gene has CDR1 SGHRS and CDR2 YFSETQ. This chain's CDR3 is CASSVTAGVETQYF. The CDR3 DNA is TGCGCCAGCAGCGTAACAGCGGGAGTTGAGACCCAGTACTTC.

J is TRBJ1-2 and V is TRBV10-2; the match to TRBD1 covers 7 bases. CDR1 is WSHSY and CDR2 is SAAADI in the germline V gene. The V segment lost 6 bases and the J segment 6 bases; nucleotides outside the gene matches: 4. The CDR3 is 12 amino acids. The CDR3 here is CASRQGQNGYTF. CDR3 nucleotide sequence: TGCGCCAGCAGACAGGGGCAGAATGGCTACACCTTC.

CDR3 loop: CASKPPAGRPTTNEKLFF. For the CDR3, the DNA is TGTGCCAGCAAACCCCCCGCGGGACGGCCCACAACTAATGAAAAACTGTTTTTT. V and J are TRBV7-9 and TRBJ1-4, with D maybe TRBD1 (5 bases). Germline CDR1 reads SEHNR; CDR2 reads FQNEAQ (reference sequence). V was clipped by 7 bases and J by 0 bases, with 21 bases between them. This CDR3 has 18 residues.

V is TRBV30 and J is TRBJ1-2; no reliable D call. The CDR3 is 14 residues long. Trimming left V 3 bases short and J 2 bases short, with 13 bases between. Germline V gene sequence: CDR1 GTSNPN, CDR2 SVGIG (reference sequence). Written as DNA, the CDR3 is TGTGCCTGGAGGGCCCTGAGAGCAAACTATGGCTACACCTTC. Its translation is CAWRALRANYGYTF.

The chain links TRBV6-1 to TRBJ2-7; the D is unclear. In germline, CDR1 is MNHNS, CDR2 SASEGT. The CDR3 extends over 16 amino acids. V lost 2 bases, J lost 3 bases, and 17 bases lay in between. CDR3 sequence reads: CASSERDLMPYYEQYF. As DNA, the CDR3 is TGTGCCAGCAGTGAACGCGACCTGATGCCATACTACGAGCAGTACTTC.

This clone appeared once. The chain uses TRBV19 and TRBJ2-2, with D perhaps matching TRBD2 (5 bases). Trimming pared 4 bases from V and 0 bases from J, leaving 6 bases between. This CDR3 comprises 14 residues. Germline V CDR1 and CDR2: LNHDA, SQIVND (reference sequence). The CDR3 here is CASSTGTNTGELFF. CDR3 nucleotide sequence: TGTGCCAGTAGTACGGGGACGAACACCGGGGAGCTGTTTTTT.

The chain couples TRBV5-1 to TRBJ2-5; 7 bases match TRBD1. The V segment lost 4 bases and the J segment 1 base; nucleotides outside the gene matches: 7. The germline gives CDR1 SGHRS, CDR2 YFSETQ. This CDR3 spans 15 amino acids. The DNA of the CDR3 is TGCGCCAGCAGCCCGCGGAGACAGGGCCAAGAGACCCAGTACTTC. Translating it yields CASSPRRQGQETQYF.

The chain carries TRBV25-1 and TRBJ2-4; 8 nucleotides line up with TRBD1. CDR3 length equals 14 residues. The J segment lost 12 bases and the V segment lost 3 bases, leaving 10 bases of the junction unmatched. Germline V gives CDR1 MGHDK, CDR2 SYGVNS. CDR3 sequence: CASSDADREVSQYF. CDR3 nucleotides: TGTGCCAGCAGTGACGCGGACAGGGAGGTTTCTCAGTACTTC.

The chain employs TRBV2 and TRBJ1-1; the match to TRBD1 covers 7 bases. After removal of 4 bases from V and 7 bases from J, the junction contained 9 bases not matched to a gene. This CDR3 region has 14 residues. Germline V lookup: CDR1 SNHLY, CDR2 FYNNEI. CDR3 protein: CASSGPGGPVEAFF. The CDR3 DNA reads as TGTGCCAGCAGTGGCCCAGGGGGGCCGGTTGAAGCTTTCTTT. Together with reference TRBV2 and TRBJ1-1, the CDR3 gives the full variable domain: EPEVTQTPSHQVTQMGQEVILRCVPISNHLYFYWYRQILGQKVEFLVSFYNNEISEKSEIFDDQFSVERPDGSNFTLKIRSTKLEDSAMYFCASSGPGGPVEAFFGQGTRLTVV.

V usage is TRBV2 and J usage is TRBJ2-1; D may be TRBD2 (6 bases). Trimming took off 5 bases at V and 5 bases at J, with 10 bases between the two ends. Germline lookup yields CDR1 SNHLY and CDR2 FYNNEI. The CDR3 covers 13 residues. Here the CDR3 DNA reads TGTGCCAGCAGTCTGACTAGAAACAATGAGCAGTTCTTC. Protein sequence: CASSLTRNNEQFF.

The CDR3 here is CATEMDRNQDTQYF. The CDR3 region has the DNA TGTGCCACCGAAATGGACAGAAACCAAGATACGCAGTATTTT. The chain carries TRBV28 and TRBJ2-3; a possible D gene is TRBD1 (6 bases). Trimming removed 10 bases from V and 5 bases from J, with 19 bases in between. The CDR3 is 14 residues long. The germline CDR1 and CDR2 sequences are MDHEN and SYDVKM.

This clone has just one count. DNA of the CDR3: TGCAGTGGTGAACAGGGCTACGAGCAGTACTTC. This codes for CSGEQGYEQYF. This rearrangement joins TRBV20-1 to TRBJ2-7, with a possible D match to TRBD1 (6 bases). From germline, CDR1 is DFQATT and CDR2 SNEGSKA (reference sequence). Deletions cut 7 bases from V and 3 bases from J, with 10 bases between. The CDR3 covers 11 residues.

The chain employs TRBV28 and TRBJ2-1, with D hard to call. CDR1 and CDR2 from the germline V gene are MDHEN and SYDVKM. V lost 5 bases and J lost 3, with 8 bases in between. This CDR3 is 13 amino acids long. The CDR3 loop reads CASSGDFYNEQFF. DNA of the CDR3: TGTGCCAGCAGTGGAGACTTCTACAATGAGCAGTTCTTC.

This clone was seen more than once but under ten times. The chain uses TRBV7-9 and TRBJ2-2; 9 bases match TRBD1. This CDR3 has 14 amino acids. Unmatched junction bases numbered 3, after V lost 5 bases and J lost 5 bases. CDR1 and CDR2 (germline): SEHNR, FQNEAQ (reference sequence). The CDR3 DNA follows: TGTGCCAGCAGCCGGACAGGGGAGACCGGGGAGCTGTTTTTT. It encodes CASSRTGETGELFF.

The chain recombines TRBV28 with TRBJ1-1; D perhaps matches TRBD1 (5 bases). From germline, CDR1 is MDHEN and CDR2 SYDVKM. The CDR3 is made up of 15 amino acids. Trimming shortened V by 4 bases and J by 5 bases, and 17 bases separated the two germline ends. The CDR3 DNA follows: TGTGCCAGCAGTTCCGGCGGGGGGGATGGTACTGAAGCTTTCTTT. It is translated as CASSSGGGDGTEAFF.

The CDR3 nucleotides read TGTGCCAGCAGCGGGGGACTAGCGGACTACGAGCAGTACTTC. Its translation: CASSGGLADYEQYF. The rearrangement joins TRBV7-7 to TRBJ2-7, with 11 bases aligning to TRBD2. This CDR3 region has 14 residues. After removal of 5 bases from V and 3 bases from J, the junction contained 3 bases not matched to a gene. Germline V CDR1 and CDR2: SSHAT, FNYEAQ (reference sequence).

The genes are TRBV30 and TRBJ2-1; 7 bases line up with TRBD1. CDR1 is GTSNPN and CDR2 is SVGIG in the germline V gene (reference sequence). The CDR3 loop spans 15 amino acids. Trimming cost V 0 bases and J 9 bases; bases outside gene matches: 11. The CDR3 is CAWSVPDRSLLEQFF. The CDR3 DNA reads as TGTGCCTGGAGTGTACCGGACAGGTCACTTCTTGAGCAGTTCTTC.

The chain joins TRBV6-5 to TRBJ2-5, with D perhaps TRBD2 (5 bases). CDR1 and CDR2 (germline): MNHEY, SVGAGI. Trimming shortened V by 0 bases and J by 5 bases, and 13 bases separated the two germline ends. CDR3 length equals 15 residues. The CDR3 sequence: CASSYSILRGETQYF. DNA for the CDR3: TGTGCCAGCAGTTACTCGATATTGCGCGGGGAGACCCAGTACTTC.

This chain links TRBV18 with TRBJ2-7; 13 bases are shared with TRBD2. V lost 3 bases, J lost 4 bases, and 15 bases stayed unmatched. The CDR3 is 19 amino acids. Germline assignment: CDR1 KGHSH and CDR2 LQKENI. Here the CDR3 reads CASSPLDLPGLAGQYEQYF. The CDR3 nucleotides read TGTGCCAGCTCACCCTTAGATTTACCGGGACTAGCGGGACAGTACGAGCAGTACTTC.

This clone was observed a few times. The rearrangement links TRBV10-3 to TRBJ1-5; 8 bases are shared with TRBD1. V lost 5 bases and J lost 3; bases outside the gene matches: 3. Germline loops: CDR1 ENHRY, CDR2 SYGVKD. This CDR3 is built from 14 residues. The CDR3: CAISPDRDNQPQHF. The DNA for the CDR3 is TGTGCCATCAGTCCGGACAGGGACAATCAGCCCCAGCATTTT.

V usage is TRBV2 and J usage is TRBJ1-5, with a possible D match to TRBD1 (6 bases). From germline, CDR1 is SNHLY and CDR2 FYNNEI. The CDR3 contains 15 residues. V lost 1 base and J lost 6, with 13 bases in between. The CDR3: CASSEGWGGAQPQHF. CDR3 bases: TGTGCCAGCAGTGAAGGTTGGGGGGGCGCTCAGCCCCAGCATTTT. Full variable domain (missing parts from reference TRBV2 and TRBJ1-5): EPEVTQTPSHQVTQMGQEVILRCVPISNHLYFYWYRQILGQKVEFLVSFYNNEISEKSEIFDDQFSVERPDGSNFTLKIRSTKLEDSAMYFCASSEGWGGAQPQHFGDGTRLSIL.

This rearrangement joins TRBV30 to TRBJ2-2; D call uncertain. With 2 bases removed from V and 7 bases from J, the gap between germline ends came to 5 bases. Germline V lookup: CDR1 GTSNPN, CDR2 SVGIG (reference sequence). The CDR3 has 11 residues. Here the CDR3 DNA reads TGTGCCTGGAGTATGGGCGGGGAGCTGTTTTTT. Its translation: CAWSMGGELFF. The full variable domain, with the rest looked up from reference TRBV30 and TRBJ2-2, is SQTIHQWPATLVQPVGSPLSLECTVEGTSNPNLYWYRQAAGRGLQLLFYSVGIGQISSEVPQNLSASRPQDRQFILSSKKLLLSDSGFYLCAWSMGGELFFGEGSRLTVL.

The chain has TRBV10-1 and TRBJ1-1; D is possibly TRBD1 (5 bases). Trimming cost V 6 bases and J 1 base, with 9 bases left between them. This CDR3 has 13 amino acids. CDR1 is WNHNN, CDR2 SYGVQD, per germline (reference sequence). The CDR3 loop reads CASSGHRNTEAFF. In DNA form, the CDR3 reads TGCGCCAGCAGCGGACACCGGAACACTGAAGCTTTCTTT.